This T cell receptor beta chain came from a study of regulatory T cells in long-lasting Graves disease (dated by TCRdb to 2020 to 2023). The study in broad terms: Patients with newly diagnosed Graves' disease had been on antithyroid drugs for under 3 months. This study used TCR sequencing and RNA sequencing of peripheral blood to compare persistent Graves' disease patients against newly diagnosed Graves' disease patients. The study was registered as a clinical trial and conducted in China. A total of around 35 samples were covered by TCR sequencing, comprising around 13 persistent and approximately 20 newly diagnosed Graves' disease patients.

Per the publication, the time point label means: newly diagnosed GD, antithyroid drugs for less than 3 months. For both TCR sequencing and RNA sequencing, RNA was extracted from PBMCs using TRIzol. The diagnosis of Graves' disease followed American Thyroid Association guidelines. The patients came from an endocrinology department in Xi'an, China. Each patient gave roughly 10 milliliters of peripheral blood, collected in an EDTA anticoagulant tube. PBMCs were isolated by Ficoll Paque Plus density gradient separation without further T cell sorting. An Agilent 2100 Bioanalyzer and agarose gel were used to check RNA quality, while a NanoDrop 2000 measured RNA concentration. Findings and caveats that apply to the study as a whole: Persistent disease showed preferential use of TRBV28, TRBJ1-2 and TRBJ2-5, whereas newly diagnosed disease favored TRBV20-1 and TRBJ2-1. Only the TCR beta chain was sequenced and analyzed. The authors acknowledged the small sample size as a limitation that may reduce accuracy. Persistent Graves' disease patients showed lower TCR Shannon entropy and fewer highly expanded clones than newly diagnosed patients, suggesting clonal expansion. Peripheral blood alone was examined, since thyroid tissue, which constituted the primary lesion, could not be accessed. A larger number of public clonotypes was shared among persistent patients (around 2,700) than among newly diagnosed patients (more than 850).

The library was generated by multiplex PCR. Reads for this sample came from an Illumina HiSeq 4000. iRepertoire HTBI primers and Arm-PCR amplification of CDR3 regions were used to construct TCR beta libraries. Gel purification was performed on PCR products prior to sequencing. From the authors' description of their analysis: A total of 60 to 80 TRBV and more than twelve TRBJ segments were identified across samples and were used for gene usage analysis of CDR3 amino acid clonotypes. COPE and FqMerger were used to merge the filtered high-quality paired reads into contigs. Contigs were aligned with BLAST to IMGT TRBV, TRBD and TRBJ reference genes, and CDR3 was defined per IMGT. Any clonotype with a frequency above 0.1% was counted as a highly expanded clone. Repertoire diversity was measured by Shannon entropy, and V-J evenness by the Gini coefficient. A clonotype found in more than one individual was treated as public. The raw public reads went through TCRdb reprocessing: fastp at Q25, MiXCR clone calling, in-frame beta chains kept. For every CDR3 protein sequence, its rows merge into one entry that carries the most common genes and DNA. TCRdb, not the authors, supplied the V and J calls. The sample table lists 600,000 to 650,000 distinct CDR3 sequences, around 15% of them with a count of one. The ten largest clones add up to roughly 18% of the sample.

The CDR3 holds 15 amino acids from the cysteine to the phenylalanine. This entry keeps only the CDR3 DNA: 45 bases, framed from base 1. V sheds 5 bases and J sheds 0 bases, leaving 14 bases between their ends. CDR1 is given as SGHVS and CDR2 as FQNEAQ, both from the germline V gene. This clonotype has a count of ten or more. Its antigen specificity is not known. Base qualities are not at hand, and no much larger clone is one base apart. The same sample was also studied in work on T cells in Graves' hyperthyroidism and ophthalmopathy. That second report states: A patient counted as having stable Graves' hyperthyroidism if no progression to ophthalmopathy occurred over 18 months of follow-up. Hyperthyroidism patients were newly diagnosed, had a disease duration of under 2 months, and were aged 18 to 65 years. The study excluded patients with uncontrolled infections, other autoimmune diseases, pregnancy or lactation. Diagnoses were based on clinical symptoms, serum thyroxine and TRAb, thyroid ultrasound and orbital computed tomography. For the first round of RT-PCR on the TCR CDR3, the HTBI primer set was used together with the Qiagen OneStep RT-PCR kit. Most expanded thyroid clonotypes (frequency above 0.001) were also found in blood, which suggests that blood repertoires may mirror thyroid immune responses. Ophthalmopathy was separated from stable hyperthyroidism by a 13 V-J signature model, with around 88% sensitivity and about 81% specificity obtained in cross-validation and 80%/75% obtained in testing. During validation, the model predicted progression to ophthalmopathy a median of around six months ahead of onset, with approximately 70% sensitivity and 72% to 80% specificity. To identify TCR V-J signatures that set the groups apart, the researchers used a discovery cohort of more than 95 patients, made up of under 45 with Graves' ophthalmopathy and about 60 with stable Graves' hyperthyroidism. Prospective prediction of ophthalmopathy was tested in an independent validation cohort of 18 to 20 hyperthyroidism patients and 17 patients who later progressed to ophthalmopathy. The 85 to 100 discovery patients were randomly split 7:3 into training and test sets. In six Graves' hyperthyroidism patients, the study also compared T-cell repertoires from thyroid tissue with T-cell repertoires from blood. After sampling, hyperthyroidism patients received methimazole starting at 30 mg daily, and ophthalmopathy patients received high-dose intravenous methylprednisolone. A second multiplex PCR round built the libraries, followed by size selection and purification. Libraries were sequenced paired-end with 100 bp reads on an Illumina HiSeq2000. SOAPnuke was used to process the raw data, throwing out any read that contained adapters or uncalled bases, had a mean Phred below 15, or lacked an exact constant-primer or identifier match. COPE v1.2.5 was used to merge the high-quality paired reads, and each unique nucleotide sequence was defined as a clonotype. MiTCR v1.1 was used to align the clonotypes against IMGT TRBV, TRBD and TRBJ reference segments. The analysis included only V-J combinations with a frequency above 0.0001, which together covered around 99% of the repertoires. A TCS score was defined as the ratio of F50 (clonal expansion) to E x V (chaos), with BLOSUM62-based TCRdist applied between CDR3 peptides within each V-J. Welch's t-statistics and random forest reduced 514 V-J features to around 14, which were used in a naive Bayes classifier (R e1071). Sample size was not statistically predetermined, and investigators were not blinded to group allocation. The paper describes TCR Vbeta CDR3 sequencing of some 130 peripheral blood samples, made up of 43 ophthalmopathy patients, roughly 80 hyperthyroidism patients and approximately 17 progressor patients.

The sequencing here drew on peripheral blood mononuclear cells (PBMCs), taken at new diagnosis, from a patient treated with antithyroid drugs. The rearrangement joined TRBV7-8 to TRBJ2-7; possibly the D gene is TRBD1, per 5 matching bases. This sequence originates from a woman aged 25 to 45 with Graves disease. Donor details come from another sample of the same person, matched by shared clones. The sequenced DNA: TGTGCCAGCAGCCGGTTACGGACAAGCTCCTACGAGCAGTACTTC. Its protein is CASSRLRTSSYEQYF. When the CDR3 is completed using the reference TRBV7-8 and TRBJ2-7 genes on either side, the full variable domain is GAGVSQSPRYKVAKRGQDVALRCDPISGHVSLFWYQQALGQGPEFLTYFQNEAQLDKSGLPSDRFFAERPEGSVSTLKIQRTQQEDSAVYLCASSRLRTSSYEQYFGPGTRLTVT.